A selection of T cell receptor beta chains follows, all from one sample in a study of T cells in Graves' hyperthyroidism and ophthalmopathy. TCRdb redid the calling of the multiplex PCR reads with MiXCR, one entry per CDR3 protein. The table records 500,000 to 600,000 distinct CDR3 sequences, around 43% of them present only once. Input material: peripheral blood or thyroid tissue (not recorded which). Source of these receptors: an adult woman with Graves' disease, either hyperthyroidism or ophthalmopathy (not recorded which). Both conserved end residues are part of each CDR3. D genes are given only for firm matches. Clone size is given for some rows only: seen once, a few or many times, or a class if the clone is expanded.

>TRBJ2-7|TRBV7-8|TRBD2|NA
TGTGCCTGGAGTGTGGCTAGCGGGAGTCTGTACGAGCAGTACTTC
CAWSVASGSLYEQYF
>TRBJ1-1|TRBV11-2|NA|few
TGTGCCAGCAGCTTACCCCGCGGACGGAACACTGAAGCTTTCTTT
CASSLPRGRNTEAFF
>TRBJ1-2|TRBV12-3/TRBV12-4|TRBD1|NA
TGTGCCTCGCAAACGGGGACAGGGGCCTATGGCTACACCTTC
CASQTGTGAYGYTF
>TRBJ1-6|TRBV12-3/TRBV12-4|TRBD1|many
TGTGCCAGCAGTTTGTGGACAGGGAATTCACCCCTCCACTTT
CASSLWTGNSPLHF
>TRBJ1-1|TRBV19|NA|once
TGTGCCAGTAGATTCAGGGACACTGAAGCTTTCTTT
CASRFRDTEAFF
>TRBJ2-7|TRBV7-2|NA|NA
TGTGCCAGCAGCAGAGGGGGTTACGACGAGCAGTACTTC
CASSRGGYDEQYF
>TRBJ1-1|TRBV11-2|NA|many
TGTGCCAGCAGCTTTGGGGGGGAAGAAGAAGCTTTCTTT
CASSFGGEEEAFF
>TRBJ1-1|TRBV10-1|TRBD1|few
TGCGCCAGCAGTGGGGACAGTTTCCGAGCTTTCTTT
CASSGDSFRAFF
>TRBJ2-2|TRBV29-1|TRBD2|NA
TGCAGCGTTGACCTGGGGACTAGCGGGAGGGCCCTCCGAAGCGGGGAGCTGTTTTTT
CSVDLGTSGRALRSGELFF
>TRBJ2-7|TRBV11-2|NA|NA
TGTGCCAGCAGCACCCGCCTGAGAGAAGAGCAGTACTTC
CASSTRLREEQYF
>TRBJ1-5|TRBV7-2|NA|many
TGTGCCAGCAGCGCTCAGGGGTTGGGCTCTCAGCCCCAGCATTTT
CASSAQGLGSQPQHF
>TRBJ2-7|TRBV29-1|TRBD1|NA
TGCAGCGTTACACGTCCCGGGACAGGGGACTACGAGCAGTACTTC
CSVTRPGTGDYEQYF
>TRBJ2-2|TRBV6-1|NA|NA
TGTGCCAGCAGTGATCCTGGTCACGCCGGGGAGCTGTTTTTT
CASSDPGHAGELFF
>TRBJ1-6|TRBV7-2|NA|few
TGTGCCAGCAGTCCTTACCTACAGGGTTTTCAGTCACCCCTCCACTTT
CASSPYLQGFQSPLHF
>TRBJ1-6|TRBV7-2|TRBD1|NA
TGTGCCAGCAGCTTAGGATCAGGGGGTTTGAATTCACCCCTCCACTTT
CASSLGSGGLNSPLHF
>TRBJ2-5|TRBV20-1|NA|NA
TGCAGTGCTATCCCTCGAGAGACCCAGTACTTC
CSAIPRETQYF
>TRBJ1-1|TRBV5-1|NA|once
TGCGCCAGCAGCTTGATCGCCAAGGCCACTGAAGCTTTCTTT
CASSLIAKATEAFF
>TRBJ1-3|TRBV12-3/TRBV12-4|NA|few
TGTGCCAGCAGTTTAAAGAGCGTGCTTAGCTCTGGAAACACCATATATTTT
CASSLKSVLSSGNTIYF
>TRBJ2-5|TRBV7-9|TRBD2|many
TGTGCCAGCAGCCTTAATGGTTTACGGGAGGGTCGAGAGACCCAGTACTTC
CASSLNGLREGRETQYF
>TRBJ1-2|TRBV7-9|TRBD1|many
TGTGCCAGCAGCCCCACAGGGGACTATGGCTACACCTTC
CASSPTGDYGYTF
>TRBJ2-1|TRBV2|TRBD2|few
TGTGCCAGCAGTGGGGGGATAGCGGGAGTGGAGTTCTTC
CASSGGIAGVEFF
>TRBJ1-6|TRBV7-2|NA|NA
TGTGCCAGCACCCAACGGCAGGGGAGCCCAACGAGCTCCTATAATTCACCCCTCCACTTT
CASTQRQGSPTSSYNSPLHF
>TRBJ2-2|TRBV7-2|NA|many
TGTGCCAGCAGCTTAGACTTTTCCGGGACCGGGGAGCTGTTTTTT
CASSLDFSGTGELFF
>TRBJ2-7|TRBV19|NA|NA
TGTGCCAGTAGTACGTTCCTCGGGGGGCCCCCCTACGAGCAGTACTTC
CASSTFLGGPPYEQYF
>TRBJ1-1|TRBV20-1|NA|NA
TGCAGTGCTAGGGAACAGGGCTGGTTT
CSAREQGWF
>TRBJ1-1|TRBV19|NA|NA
TGTGCCAGTATAGAAACAGGACAAAAGAACACTGAAGCTTTCTTT
CASIETGQKNTEAFF
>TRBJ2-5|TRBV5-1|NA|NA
TGTGCCAGCAGCCCGCCCGGTGGCCACCAAGAGACCCAGTACTTC
CASSPPGGHQETQYF
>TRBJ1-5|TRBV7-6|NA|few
TGTGCCAGCAGCCCAGTGGGACTGCTTAGCAATCAGCCCCAGCATTTT
CASSPVGLLSNQPQHF
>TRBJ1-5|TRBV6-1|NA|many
TGTGCCAGCAGTGGGCACCTAGGTGATCAGCCCCAGCATTTT
CASSGHLGDQPQHF
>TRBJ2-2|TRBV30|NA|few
TGTGCCTGTCCTACAAGGAACACCGGGGAGCTGTTTTTT
CACPTRNTGELFF
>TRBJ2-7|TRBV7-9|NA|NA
TGTGCCAGCAGCTTAGTATCGTTAAGAAGGGACCAGTACTTC
CASSLVSLRRDQYF
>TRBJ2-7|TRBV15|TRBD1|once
TGTGCCACCAGCACAACTTCCGGGACAGGGGGCGAGGGAAACTACGAGCAGTACTTC
CATSTTSGTGGEGNYEQYF
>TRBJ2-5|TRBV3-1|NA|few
TGTGCCAGCAGCCAAGATTACCTAGCCCAAGAGACCCAGTACTTC
CASSQDYLAQETQYF
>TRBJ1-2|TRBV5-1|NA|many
TGCGCCAGCAGCCTATCCGACCAAAGGGGCTACACCTTC
CASSLSDQRGYTF
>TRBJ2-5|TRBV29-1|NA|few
TGCAGCGGTTCGGAGTGGCAAGAGACCCAGTACTTC
CSGSEWQETQYF
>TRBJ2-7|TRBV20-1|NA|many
TGCAGTGCGGAAGACATTCCCGAGCAGTACTTC
CSAEDIPEQYF
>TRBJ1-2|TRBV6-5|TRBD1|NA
TGTGCCAGCAGTCCACTCGAACCGGGACAGGGGTATGGCTACACCTTC
CASSPLEPGQGYGYTF
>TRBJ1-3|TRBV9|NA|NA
TGTGCCAGCAGCCAAGTACGAGGAGGAAGCTCTGGAAACACCATATATTTT
CASSQVRGGSSGNTIYF
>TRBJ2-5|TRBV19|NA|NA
TGTGCCAGTAGTATATTGGCTAGCGCAACCTGGGAGACCCAGTACTTC
CASSILASATWETQYF
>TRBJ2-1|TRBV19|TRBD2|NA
TGTGCCAGTAACCCTGCTAGCGGATACAATGAGCAGTTCTTC
CASNPASGYNEQFF
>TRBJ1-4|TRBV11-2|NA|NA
TGTGCCAGCAGCCTCCAGGGGAGTGAAAAACTGTTTTTT
CASSLQGSEKLFF
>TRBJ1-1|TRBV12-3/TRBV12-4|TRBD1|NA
TGTGCCAGCAGTGCCCAGGGGGTAGTCGGTGAAGCTTTCTTT
CASSAQGVVGEAFF
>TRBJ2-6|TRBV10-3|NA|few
TGTGCCATCAGAGGGGACTCCAACGTCCTGACTTTC
CAIRGDSNVLTF
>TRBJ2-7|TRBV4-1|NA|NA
TGCGCCAGCAGCCAAGTGTCCTTCTACGAGCAGTATTTC
CASSQVSFYEQYF
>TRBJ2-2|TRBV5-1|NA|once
TGCGCCAGCAGCTTGGTCGGCAGTGGCACCGGGGAGCTGTTTTTT
CASSLVGSGTGELFF
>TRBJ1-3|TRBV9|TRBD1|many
TGTGCCAGCAGCCCCCGCGGGACAGGGGTTTCGTTTAGGGGAAACACCATATATTTT
CASSPRGTGVSFRGNTIYF
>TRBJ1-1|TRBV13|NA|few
TGTGCCAGCAGTTCGGGAGTCACTGAAGCTTTCTTT
CASSSGVTEAFF